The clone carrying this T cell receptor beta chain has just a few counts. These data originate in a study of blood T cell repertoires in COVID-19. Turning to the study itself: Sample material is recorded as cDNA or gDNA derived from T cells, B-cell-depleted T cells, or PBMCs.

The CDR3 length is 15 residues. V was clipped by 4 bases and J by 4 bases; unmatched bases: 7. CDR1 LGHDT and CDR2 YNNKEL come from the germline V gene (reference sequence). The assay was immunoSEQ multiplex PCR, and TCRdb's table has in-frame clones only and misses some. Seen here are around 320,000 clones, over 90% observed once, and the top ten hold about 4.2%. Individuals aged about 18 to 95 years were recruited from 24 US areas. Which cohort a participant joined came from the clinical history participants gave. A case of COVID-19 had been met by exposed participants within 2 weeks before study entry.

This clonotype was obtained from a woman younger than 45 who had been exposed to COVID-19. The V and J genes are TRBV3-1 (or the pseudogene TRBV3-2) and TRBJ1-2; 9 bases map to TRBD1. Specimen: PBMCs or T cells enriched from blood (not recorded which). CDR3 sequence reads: CASSPRTGAPYGYTF. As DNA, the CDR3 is TGTGCCAGCAGCCCGAGGACAGGGGCCCCCTATGGCTACACCTTC.